This is a list of T cell receptor beta chains from one sample in a study of glioma-infiltrating T cells after dendritic cell vaccination. Assay used: immunoSEQ multiplex PCR; TCRdb lists only in-frame clones, some missing. The sample holds roughly 100,000 clones; roughly 79% are singletons and the top ten take over 9.5%. This sample comprised blood, obtained before dendritic cell vaccination. The receptors come from a human donor with glioblastoma. Both conserved end residues are part of each CDR3. The order of the fields is J gene, V gene, clone size, D gene, CDR3 DNA, CDR3 protein. A D gene is named only where the DNA matches it firmly. Size values are once, few and many counts, or a class for expanded clones, and some rows have none.

TRBJ2-3 | TRBV19 | few | NA | TGTGCCACCTCAGTCACAGATACGCAGTATTTT | CATSVTDTQYF
TRBJ2-1 | TRBV7-3 | NA | NA | TGTGCCAGCAGTCTGAGCAGGGGCTCCTACAATGAGCAGTTCTTC | CASSLSRGSYNEQFF
TRBJ2-3 | TRBV10-2 | NA | TRBD2 | TGCGCCAGCAGACGGGGGGGGAATACGCAGTATTTT | CASRRGGNTQYF
TRBJ2-5 | TRBV6-1 | few | NA | TGTGCCAGCATGTATTCAGGGGACGAGGAGACCCAGTACTTC | CASMYSGDEETQYF
TRBJ1-5 | TRBV6-6 | once | NA | TGTGCCAGCAGTTCCCGACAGAGCAATCAGCCCCAGCATTTT | CASSSRQSNQPQHF
TRBJ1-4 | TRBV2 | NA | TRBD1 | TGTGCCAGGACCGGTCAGGGGGTTTCGGAAGAAAAACTGTTTTTT | CARTGQGVSEEKLFF
TRBJ2-3 | TRBV27 | NA | TRBD1 | TGTGCCAGCGGACATCAGGGGGCTTGGGATACGCAGTATTTT | CASGHQGAWDTQYF
TRBJ1-4 | TRBV25-1 | NA | NA | TGTGCCAGCAGTGAATATCGGGTTAGTGAAAAACTGTTTTTT | CASSEYRVSEKLFF
TRBJ2-7 | TRBV6-5 | NA | NA | TGTGCCAGCAGTCCCGTCGACGGACTCTCCTACGAGCAGTACTTC | CASSPVDGLSYEQYF
TRBJ1-5 | TRBV5-6 | NA | NA | TGTGCCAGCAGCCCAGGGAGCAATCAGCCCCAGCATTTT | CASSPGSNQPQHF
TRBJ2-7 | TRBV27 | NA | NA | TGTGCCAGCAGTTTAGGGAGCCCCTACGAGCAGTACTTC | CASSLGSPYEQYF
TRBJ1-5 | TRBV7-6 | NA | NA | TGTGCCAGCAGCTTAGAACCTCGGCAGCCCCAGCATTTT | CASSLEPRQPQHF
TRBJ2-7 | TRBV5-1 | NA | NA | TGCGCCAGCAGCGTTTTAAGTGAACCCCCCTACGAGCAGTACTTC | CASSVLSEPPYEQYF